These 17 T cell receptor beta chains originate from one sample sequenced in a study of early stage breast cancer tumors. Here immunoSEQ multiplex PCR was the method, and the copy in TCRdb shows in-frame clones only, minus some. The sample shows roughly 21,000 clones, 60% to 85% of them seen only once. The sequenced sample was blood. These receptor sequences come from a person in their sixties or seventies with breast cancer.

As for this clone: Its ends do not fully match the called genes, so a read error is possible. The rearrangement uses TRBV19 and TRBJ1-1; D not resolved. Germline assignment: CDR1 LNHDA and CDR2 SQIVND (reference sequence). The CDR3 contains 13 residues. The CDR3 region has the DNA TGTGCCAGTAGTATACGCGTGAAGACTGAAGCTTTCTTT. Translated, it gives CASSIRVKTEAFF.

CDR3 residues: CASSLISLLQETQYF. The DNA for the CDR3 is TGTGCCAGCAGCTTAATCAGCCTATTACAAGAGACCCAGTACTTC. The V call is TRBV11-2, the J call TRBJ2-5; D uncertain. The CDR3 extends over 15 amino acids. The V gene's germline CDR1 is SGHAT and CDR2 FQNNGV. With 2 bases removed from V and 2 bases from J, the gap between germline ends came to 12 bases.

A few counts support this clone. This chain connects TRBV5-1 to TRBJ2-1, with TRBD2 as a possible D gene (7 bases). V dropped 0 bases and J dropped 6 bases, with 16 bases sitting between them. The CDR3 loop spans 16 amino acids. CDR1 SGHRS and CDR2 YFSETQ come from the germline V gene. The CDR3 region has the DNA TGCGCCAGCAGCTTGGGTTACGGGGGGCAGGGCAATGAGCAGTTCTTC. Its protein is CASSLGYGGQGNEQFF.

The V gene is TRBV7-9, the J gene TRBJ1-2, with a tentative D call TRBD1 (5 bases). Germline V gene sequence: CDR1 SEHNR, CDR2 FQNEAQ (reference sequence). Trimming stripped 4 bases from V and 1 base from J, with 10 bases between. This CDR3 spans 14 amino acids. The CDR3, as DNA: TGTGCCAGCAGCTCGGGGCAGGTTAACTATGGCTACACCTTC. It yields the protein CASSSGQVNYGYTF.

About this clone itself: A read error may produce the germline difference seen at one junction end. The chain has TRBV13 and TRBJ2-7; TRBD1 agrees at 9 bases. The CDR3 consists of 14 residues. CDR1 is PRHDT and CDR2 is FYEKMQ in the germline V gene (reference sequence). CDR3 nucleotides: TGTGCCAGCAGCCCGGGACAGGGTGTAATTAGCATTTTCTTC. The encoded protein is CASSPGQGVISIFF.

CDR3 amino acids: CASSLVGRGLAKNIQYF. The CDR3 DNA reads as TGTGCCAGCAGCTTAGTAGGGAGGGGACTAGCCAAAAACATTCAGTACTTC. The V gene is TRBV11-2, the J gene TRBJ2-4, with 7 bases fitting TRBD2. The germline CDR1 and CDR2 sequences are SGHAT and FQNNGV. The trim removed 1 base at V and 0 bases at J, leaving 6 bases unmatched. The CDR3 extends over 17 amino acids. The full variable domain, with the rest looked up from reference TRBV11-2 and TRBJ2-4, is EAGVAQSPRYKIIEKRQSVAFWCNPISGHATLYWYQQILGQGPKLLIQFQNNGVVDDSQLPKDRFSAERLKGVDSTLKIQPAKLEDSAVYLCASSLVGRGLAKNIQYFGAGTRLSVL.

This clone appeared once. DNA of the CDR3: TGTGCCAGCAGCGTAGGGGCAGGGGGCATAGGTGAAAAACTGTTTTTT. This encodes CASSVGAGGIGEKLFF. V gene TRBV9 combines with J gene TRBJ1-4; 8 nucleotides align to TRBD1. Germline CDR1 and CDR2: SGDLS and YYNGEE. The CDR3 runs 16 residues. Losses at the gene ends were 0 bases for V and 7 bases for J; bases not matched to a gene: 8. The variable domain in full, completed from reference TRBV9 and TRBJ1-4, reads DSGVTQTPKHLITATGQRVTLRCSPRSGDLSVYWYQQSLDQGLQFLIQYYNGEERAKGNILERFSAQQFPDLHSELNLSSLELGDSALYFCASSVGAGGIGEKLFFGSGTQLSVL.

V is TRBV19 and J is TRBJ2-7; 13 nucleotides line up with TRBD2. This CDR3 region has 18 residues. Germline values: CDR1 LNHDA, CDR2 SQIVND (reference sequence). Germline trimming cut 5 bases from V and 2 bases from J; bases unmatched to any gene: 12. The CDR3 sequence is CASSPSWTSGSLAYEQYF. As DNA, the CDR3 is TGTGCCAGTAGTCCCTCCTGGACTAGCGGGAGCTTGGCCTACGAGCAGTACTTC.

The chain has TRBV19 and TRBJ1-2; 7 positions agree with TRBD1. V lost 6 bases to trimming and J lost 7 bases; unmatched junction nucleotides: 8. Looked up from germline, CDR1 is LNHDA and CDR2 is SQIVND (reference sequence). The CDR3 runs 13 residues. CDR3 DNA sequence: TGTGCCAGTAGGCCACAGGGGCCCGGTGGCTACACCTTC. This gives the protein CASRPQGPGGYTF.

On this clone: Additional DNA sequences in this sample encode the identical CDR3. V gene TRBV5-1 combines with J gene TRBJ1-1; D gene uncertain. The germline gives CDR1 SGHRS, CDR2 YFSETQ. Trimming shortened V by 0 bases and J by 1 base, and 4 bases separated the two germline ends. This CDR3 comprises 13 residues. The CDR3, as DNA: TGCGCCAGCAGCTTGGCAGGGAACACTGAAGCTTTCTTT. This translates into CASSLAGNTEAFF. Using reference TRBV5-1 and TRBJ1-1 for the parts outside the CDR3, the full variable domain is KAGVTQTPRYLIKTRGQQVTLSCSPISGHRSVSWYQQTPGQGLQFLFEYFSETQRNKGNFPGRFSGRQFSNSRSEMNVSTLELGDSALYLCASSLAGNTEAFFGQGTRLTVV.

This sequence joins TRBV27 and TRBJ2-7; 11 nucleotides agree with TRBD2. The CDR3 is made up of 14 amino acids. Germline lookup yields CDR1 MNHEY and CDR2 SMNVEV (reference sequence). Unmatched junction bases numbered 10, after V lost 11 bases and J lost 4 bases. The CDR3 loop is CASWTGTSGYEQYF. The CDR3 nucleotides are TGTGCCTCTTGGACCGGGACTAGCGGATACGAGCAGTACTTC.

This sequence joins TRBV5-6 and TRBJ1-5; 7 bases fit TRBD1. The CDR3 is 16 amino acids. Germline CDR1 reads SGHDT; CDR2 reads YYEEEE. Germline trimming cut 4 bases from V and 0 bases from J; bases unmatched to any gene: 7. CDR3 protein: CASSRGTASSNQPQHF. The CDR3 nucleotides read TGTGCCAGCAGCCGGGGGACAGCGAGTAGCAATCAGCCCCAGCATTTT.

The chain has TRBV2 and TRBJ2-7; D not resolved. From germline, CDR1 is SNHLY and CDR2 FYNNEI. The length of the CDR3 is 12 residues. V was clipped by 7 bases and J by 3 bases, with 10 bases between them. The CDR3 DNA reads TGTGCCAGCAACCTCGCCCGCTACGAGCAGTACTTC. Encoded protein: CASNLARYEQYF. Complete variable domain (other parts from reference TRBV2 and TRBJ2-7): EPEVTQTPSHQVTQMGQEVILRCVPISNHLYFYWYRQILGQKVEFLVSFYNNEISEKSEIFDDQFSVERPDGSNFTLKIRSTKLEDSAMYFCASNLARYEQYFGPGTRLTVT.

The rearrangement links TRBV30 to TRBJ2-3, with 9 bases that match TRBD2. There are 17 residues in the CDR3. The V and J ends lost 0 bases and 0 bases, in that order; junction bases with no gene match: 7. Germline V gene sequence: CDR1 GTSNPN, CDR2 SVGIG (reference sequence). CDR3 bases: TGTGCCTGGAGTGTTGGGCTAGCGGGGCCTAGCACAGATACGCAGTATTTT. Protein product: CAWSVGLAGPSTDTQYF. The whole variable domain, remainder taken from reference TRBV30 and TRBJ2-3, is SQTIHQWPATLVQPVGSPLSLECTVEGTSNPNLYWYRQAAGRGLQLLFYSVGIGQISSEVPQNLSASRPQDRQFILSSKKLLLSDSGFYLCAWSVGLAGPSTDTQYFGPGTRLTVL.

The V and J genes are TRBV18 and TRBJ1-1, with 7 bases lining up with TRBD1. The CDR3 spans 16 residues. Trimming took 3 bases from V and 3 from J; bases not matched to a gene: 10. Germline-derived CDR1 and CDR2 are KGHSH and LQKENI. The CDR3 bases are TGTGCCAGCTCACCTCGACAGGGACGTAGTTACACTGAAGCTTTCTTT. Translated: CASSPRQGRSYTEAFF.

V usage is TRBV5-4 and J usage is TRBJ1-2, with D possibly TRBD1 on 5 matching bases. CDR3 length: 15 amino acids. Germline CDR1 reads SGHNT; CDR2 reads YYREEE (reference sequence). Trimming stripped 6 bases from V and 0 bases from J, with 15 bases between. CDR3 sequence reads: CASTPVAGPNYGYTF. The CDR3 DNA is TGTGCCAGCACCCCCGTGGCAGGGCCTAACTATGGCTACACCTTC.

The chain recombines TRBV2 with TRBJ1-1; D gene unclear. V lost 7 bases and J 0 bases, leaving 18 bases between the germline ends. The germline gives CDR1 SNHLY, CDR2 FYNNEI. The CDR3 has 16 residues. The DNA of the CDR3 is TGTGCCAGCAATCATGCCCGGACTTTTTTGAACACTGAAGCTTTCTTT. Protein: CASNHARTFLNTEAFF.